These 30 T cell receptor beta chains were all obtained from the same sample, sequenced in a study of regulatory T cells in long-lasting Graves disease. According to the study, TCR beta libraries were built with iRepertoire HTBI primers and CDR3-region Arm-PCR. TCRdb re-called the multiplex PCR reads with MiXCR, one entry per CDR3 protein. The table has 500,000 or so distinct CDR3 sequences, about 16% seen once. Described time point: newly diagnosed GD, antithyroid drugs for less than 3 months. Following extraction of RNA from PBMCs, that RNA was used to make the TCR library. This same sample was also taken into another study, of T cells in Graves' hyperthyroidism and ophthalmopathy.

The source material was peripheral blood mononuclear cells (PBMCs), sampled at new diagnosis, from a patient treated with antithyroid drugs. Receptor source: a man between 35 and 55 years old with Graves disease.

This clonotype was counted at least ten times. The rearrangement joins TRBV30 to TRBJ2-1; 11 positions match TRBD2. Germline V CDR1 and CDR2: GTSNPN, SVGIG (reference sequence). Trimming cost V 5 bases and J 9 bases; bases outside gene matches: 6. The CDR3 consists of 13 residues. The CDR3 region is CAWSGLAVGEQFF. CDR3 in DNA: TGTGCCTGGTCGGGACTAGCGGTAGGTGAGCAGTTCTTC.

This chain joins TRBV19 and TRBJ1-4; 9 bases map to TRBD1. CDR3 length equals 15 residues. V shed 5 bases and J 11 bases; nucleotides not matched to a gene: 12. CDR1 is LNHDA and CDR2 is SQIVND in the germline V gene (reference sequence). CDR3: CASSLTQGAFGKLFF. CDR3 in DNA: TGTGCCAGTAGTTTGACACAGGGGGCCTTCGGGAAACTGTTTTTT.

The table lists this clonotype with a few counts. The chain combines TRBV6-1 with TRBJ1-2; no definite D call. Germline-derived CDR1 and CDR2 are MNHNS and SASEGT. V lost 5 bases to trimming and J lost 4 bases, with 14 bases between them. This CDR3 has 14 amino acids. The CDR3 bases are TGTGCCAGCAGTCCCTCGGGCGGGATCTATGGCTACACCTTC. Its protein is CASSPSGGIYGYTF.

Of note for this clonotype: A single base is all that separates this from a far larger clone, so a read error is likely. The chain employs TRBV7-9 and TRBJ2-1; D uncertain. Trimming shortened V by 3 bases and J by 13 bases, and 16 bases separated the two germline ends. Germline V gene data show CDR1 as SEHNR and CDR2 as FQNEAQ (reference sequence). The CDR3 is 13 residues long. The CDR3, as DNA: TGTGCCAGCAGCTTCGGTAAACAAGAGACCCAGTTCTTC. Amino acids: CASSFGKQETQFF.

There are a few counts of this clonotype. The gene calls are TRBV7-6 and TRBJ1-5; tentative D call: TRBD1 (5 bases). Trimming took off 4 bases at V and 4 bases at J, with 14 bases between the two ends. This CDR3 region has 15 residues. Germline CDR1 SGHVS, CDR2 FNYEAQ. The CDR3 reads CASSYEPGLNQPQHF. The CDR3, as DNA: TGTGCCAGCAGCTACGAACCGGGACTTAATCAGCCCCAGCATTTT.

The CDR3 is CASGLSSSYNSPLHF. The CDR3 coding sequence is TGTGCCAGCGGCTTGTCGAGCTCCTATAATTCACCCCTCCACTTT. The V and J genes are TRBV6-1 and TRBJ1-6; D unresolved. Trimming pared 8 bases from V and 0 bases from J, leaving 11 bases between. This CDR3 contains 15 residues. Per the germline V gene, CDR1 is MNHNS and CDR2 is SASEGT.

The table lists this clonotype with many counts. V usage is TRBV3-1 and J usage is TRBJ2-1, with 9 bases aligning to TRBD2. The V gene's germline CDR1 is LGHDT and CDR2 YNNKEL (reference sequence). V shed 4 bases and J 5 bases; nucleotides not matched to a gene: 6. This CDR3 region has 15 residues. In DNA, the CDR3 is TGTGCCAGCAGCCCCTCTAGCGGGACCAACAATGAGCAGTTCTTC. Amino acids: CASSPSSGTNNEQFF.

The CDR3 DNA follows: TGTGCCACCAGTGATTCCTATCAAGATACGCAGTATTTT. Its translation is CATSDSYQDTQYF. The chain combines TRBV24-1 with TRBJ2-3, with D unresolved. Germline V gene sequence: CDR1 KGHDR, CDR2 SFDVKD. Trimming cost V 2 bases and J 5 bases, with 7 bases left between them. CDR3 size: 13 residues.

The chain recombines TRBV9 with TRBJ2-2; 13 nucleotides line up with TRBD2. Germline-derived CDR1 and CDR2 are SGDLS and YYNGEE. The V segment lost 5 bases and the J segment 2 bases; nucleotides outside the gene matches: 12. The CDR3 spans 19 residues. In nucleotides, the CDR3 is TGTGCCAGCAGTCTTGAGCGGGGACTAGCGGGAAAAAACACCGGGGAGCTGTTTTTT. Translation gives CASSLERGLAGKNTGELFF.

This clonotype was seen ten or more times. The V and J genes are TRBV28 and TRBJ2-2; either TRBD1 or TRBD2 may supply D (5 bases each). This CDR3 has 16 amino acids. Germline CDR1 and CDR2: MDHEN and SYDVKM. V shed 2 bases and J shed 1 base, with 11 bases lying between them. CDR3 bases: TGTGCCAGCAGTTTAGGGACGCCCATGAACACCGGGGAGCTGTTTTTT. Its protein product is CASSLGTPMNTGELFF.

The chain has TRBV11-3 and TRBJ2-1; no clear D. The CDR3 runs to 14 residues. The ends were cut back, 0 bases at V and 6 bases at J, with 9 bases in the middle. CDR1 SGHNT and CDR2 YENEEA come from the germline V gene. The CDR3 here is CASSLEQLSNEQFF. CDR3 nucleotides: TGTGCCAGCAGCTTAGAACAGCTGAGCAATGAGCAGTTCTTC.

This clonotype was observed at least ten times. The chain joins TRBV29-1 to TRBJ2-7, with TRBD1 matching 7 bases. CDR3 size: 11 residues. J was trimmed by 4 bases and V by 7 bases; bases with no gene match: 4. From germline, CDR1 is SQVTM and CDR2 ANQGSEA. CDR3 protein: CSGTTGYEQYF. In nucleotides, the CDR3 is TGCAGCGGCACGACAGGGTACGAGCAGTACTTC.

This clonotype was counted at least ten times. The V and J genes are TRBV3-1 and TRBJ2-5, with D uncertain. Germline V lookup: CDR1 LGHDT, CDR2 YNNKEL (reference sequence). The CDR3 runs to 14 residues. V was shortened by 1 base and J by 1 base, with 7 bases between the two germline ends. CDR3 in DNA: TGTGCCAGCAGCCAAGTCACAGCCCAAGAGACCCAGTACTTC. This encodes CASSQVTAQETQYF.

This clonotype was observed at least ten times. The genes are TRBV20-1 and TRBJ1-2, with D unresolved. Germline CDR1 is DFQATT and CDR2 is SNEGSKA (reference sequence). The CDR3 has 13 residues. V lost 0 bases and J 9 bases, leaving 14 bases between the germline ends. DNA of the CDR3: TGCAGTGCTAGAGATGGGTCAGTGGAGAGCTACACCTTC. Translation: CSARDGSVESYTF.

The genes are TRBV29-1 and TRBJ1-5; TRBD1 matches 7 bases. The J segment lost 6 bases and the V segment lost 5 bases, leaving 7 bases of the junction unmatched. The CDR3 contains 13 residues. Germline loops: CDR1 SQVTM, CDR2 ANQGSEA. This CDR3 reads CSVTTGLGQPQHF. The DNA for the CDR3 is TGCAGCGTTACGACAGGGTTGGGTCAGCCCCAGCATTTT.

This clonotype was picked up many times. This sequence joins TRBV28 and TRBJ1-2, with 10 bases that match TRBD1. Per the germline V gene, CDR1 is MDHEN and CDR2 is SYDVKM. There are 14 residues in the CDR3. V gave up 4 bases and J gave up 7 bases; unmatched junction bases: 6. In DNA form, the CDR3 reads TGTGCCAGCAGTTCCGGGACAGGGGTTGGTGGCTACACCTTC. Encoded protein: CASSSGTGVGGYTF.

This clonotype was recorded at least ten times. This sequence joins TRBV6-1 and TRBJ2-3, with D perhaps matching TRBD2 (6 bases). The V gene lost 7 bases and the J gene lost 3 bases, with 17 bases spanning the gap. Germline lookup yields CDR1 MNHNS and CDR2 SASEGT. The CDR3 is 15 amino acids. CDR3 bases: TGTGCCAGCACTGCTGGAGGGAGTAGGACAGATACGCAGTATTTT. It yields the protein CASTAGGSRTDTQYF.

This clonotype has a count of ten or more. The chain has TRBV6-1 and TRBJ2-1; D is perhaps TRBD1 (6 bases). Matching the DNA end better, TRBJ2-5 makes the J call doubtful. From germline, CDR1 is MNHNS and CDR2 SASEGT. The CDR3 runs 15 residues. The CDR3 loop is CASRHRDTWRETQYF. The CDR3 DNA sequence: TGTGCCAGCAGGCACCGGGACACCTGGAGGGAGACCCAGTACTTC.

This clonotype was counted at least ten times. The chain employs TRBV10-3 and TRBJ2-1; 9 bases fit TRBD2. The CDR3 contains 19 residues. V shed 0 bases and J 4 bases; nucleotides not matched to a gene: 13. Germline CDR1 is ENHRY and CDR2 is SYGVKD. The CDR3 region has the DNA TGTGCCATCAGTGAGTCGAAGGTAAATAGCGGGAGAGGTTACAATGAGCAGTTCTTC. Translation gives CAISESKVNSGRGYNEQFF.

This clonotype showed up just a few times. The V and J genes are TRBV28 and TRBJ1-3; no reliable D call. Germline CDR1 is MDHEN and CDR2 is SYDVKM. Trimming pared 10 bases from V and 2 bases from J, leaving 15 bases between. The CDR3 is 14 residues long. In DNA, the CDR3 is TGTGCCAACTTACCCCCGTACCCTGGAAACACCATATATTTT. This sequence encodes CANLPPYPGNTIYF.

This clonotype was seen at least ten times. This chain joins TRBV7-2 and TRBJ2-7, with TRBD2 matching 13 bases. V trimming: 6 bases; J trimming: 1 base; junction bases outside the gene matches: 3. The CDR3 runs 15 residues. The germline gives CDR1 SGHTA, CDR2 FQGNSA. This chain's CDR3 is CASRLTSGGSYEQYF. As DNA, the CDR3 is TGTGCCAGCAGACTGACTAGCGGGGGGTCCTACGAGCAGTACTTC.

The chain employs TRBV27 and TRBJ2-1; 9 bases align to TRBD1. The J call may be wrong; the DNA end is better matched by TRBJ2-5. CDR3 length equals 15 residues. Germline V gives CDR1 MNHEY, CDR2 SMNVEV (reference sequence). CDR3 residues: CASSSGTGTWETQYF. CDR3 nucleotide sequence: TGTGCCAGCAGTTCAGGGACAGGGACGTGGGAGACCCAGTACTTC.

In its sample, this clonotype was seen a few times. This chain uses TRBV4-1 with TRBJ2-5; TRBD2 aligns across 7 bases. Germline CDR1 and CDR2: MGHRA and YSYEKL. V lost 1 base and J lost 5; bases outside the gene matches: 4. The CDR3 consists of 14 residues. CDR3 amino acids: CASSQGTSRETQYF. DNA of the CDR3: TGCGCCAGCAGCCAAGGGACTAGTCGGGAGACCCAGTACTTC.

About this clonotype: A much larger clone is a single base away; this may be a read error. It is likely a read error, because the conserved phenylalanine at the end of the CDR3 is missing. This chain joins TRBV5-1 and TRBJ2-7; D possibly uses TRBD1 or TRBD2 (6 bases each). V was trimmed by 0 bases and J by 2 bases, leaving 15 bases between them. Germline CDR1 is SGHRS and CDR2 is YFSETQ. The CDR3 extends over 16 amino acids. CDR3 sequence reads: CASSLAGGVRPYEQYL. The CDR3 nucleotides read TGCGCCAGCAGCTTGGCCGGGGGCGTGAGGCCCTACGAGCAGTACTTA.

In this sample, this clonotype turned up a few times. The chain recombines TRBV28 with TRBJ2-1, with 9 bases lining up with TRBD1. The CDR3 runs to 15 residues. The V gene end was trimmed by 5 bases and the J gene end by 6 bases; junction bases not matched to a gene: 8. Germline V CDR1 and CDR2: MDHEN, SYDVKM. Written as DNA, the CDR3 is TGTGCCAGCAGTCTGGAAGGACAGGGGCGCAATGAGCAGTTCTTC. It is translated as CASSLEGQGRNEQFF.

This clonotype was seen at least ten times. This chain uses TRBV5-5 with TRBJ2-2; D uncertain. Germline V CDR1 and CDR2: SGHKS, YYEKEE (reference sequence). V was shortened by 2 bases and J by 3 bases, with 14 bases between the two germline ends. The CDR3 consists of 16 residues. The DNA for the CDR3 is TGTGCCAGCAGCTTTTTCGGCAATCGGGACACCGGGGAGCTGTTTTTT. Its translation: CASSFFGNRDTGELFF.

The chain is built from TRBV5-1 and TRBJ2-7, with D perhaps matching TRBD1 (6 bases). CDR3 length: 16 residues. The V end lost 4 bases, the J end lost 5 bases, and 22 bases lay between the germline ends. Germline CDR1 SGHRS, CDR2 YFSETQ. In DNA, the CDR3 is TGCGCCAGCAGCCAGCGACTACAGGGAGTTCCCCACGAGCAGTACTTC. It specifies CASSQRLQGVPHEQYF.

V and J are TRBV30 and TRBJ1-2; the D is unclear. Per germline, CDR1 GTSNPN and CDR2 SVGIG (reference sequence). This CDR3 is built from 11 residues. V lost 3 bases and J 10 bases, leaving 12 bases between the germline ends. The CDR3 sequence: CAWSRPMDYTF. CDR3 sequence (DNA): TGTGCCTGGAGCCGGCCTATGGACTACACCTTC.

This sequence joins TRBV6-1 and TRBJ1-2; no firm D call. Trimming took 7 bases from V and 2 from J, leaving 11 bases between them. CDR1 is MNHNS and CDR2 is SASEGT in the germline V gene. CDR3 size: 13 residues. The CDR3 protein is CASTPQLNYGYTF. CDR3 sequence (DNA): TGTGCCAGCACTCCACAGTTGAACTATGGCTACACCTTC.

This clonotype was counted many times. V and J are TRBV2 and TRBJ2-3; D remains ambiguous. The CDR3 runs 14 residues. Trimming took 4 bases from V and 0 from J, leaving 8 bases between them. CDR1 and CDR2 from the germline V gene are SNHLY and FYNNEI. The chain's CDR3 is CASSGAPSTDTQYF. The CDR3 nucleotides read TGTGCCAGCAGTGGGGCACCTAGCACAGATACGCAGTATTTT.